This TCR beta chain was retrieved from a study of blood T cell repertoires in COVID-19. Study-level background: The United States, Italy and Spain provided the acute and convalescent COVID-19 samples. T cells, B-cell-depleted T cells, or PBMCs provided the cDNA or gDNA that served as material.

Original analysis: Nucleated cell number was recorded as an estimate derived from reference gene primer amplification. TCRdb's table, derived via immunoSEQ multiplex PCR, lists solely in-frame clones and lacks some. For V, J and clone size, that table is used; D and trimming come from the DNA. The sample lists over 100,000 clones; roughly 90% were seen once. Germline lookup yields CDR1 MNHEY and CDR2 SVGAGI. Trimming at V came to 4 bases and at J to 3 bases, leaving 9 bases not matched to a gene. The CDR3 is made up of 16 amino acids. This TCR derives from a human donor in a cohort sampled during active COVID-19. The sample consisted of peripheral blood. The V call is TRBV6-5, the J call TRBJ1-1, with 9 bases that match TRBD1. The CDR3 DNA reads as TGTGCCAGCAGTTTACCGGGACAGGGAAAGGACACTGAAGCTTTCTTT. The encoded protein is CASSLPGQGKDTEAFF.